Listed below are T cell receptor beta chains from one sample, sequenced in a study of T cell responses to AZD1222 COVID-19 vaccine. Sequencing was performed with immunoSEQ multiplex PCR; in TCRdb, only in-frame clones are kept and a portion is missing. Of fewer than 95,000 clones in the sample, 89% are singletons; the top ten hold more than 5%. Here the sequenced sample was peripheral blood, taken 28 days after the second AZD1222 dose. The receptor source for this set is an adult who received the AZD1222 COVID-19 vaccine. Each CDR3 is given with its conserved first and last residue. The D gene is left open where the match is weak. Rows may omit the clone size; those that give it use once, few, many or a size class.

DNA	CDR3	V	D	J	size
TGCGCCAGCAGCCAAGATCAGAACAGGGTGGATGGCTACACCTTC	CASSQDQNRVDGYTF	TRBV4-1	NA	TRBJ1-2	NA
TGTGCCTGGAGTGGGGGTTATAGCAATCAGCCCCAGCATTTT	CAWSGGYSNQPQHF	TRBV30	NA	TRBJ1-5	NA
TGTGCCACCAGCATAGGACTATATCAGCCCCAGCATTTT	CATSIGLYQPQHF	TRBV15	NA	TRBJ1-5	NA
TGTGCCAGCAGCTTGCGGGGCGGGGAGCTGTTTTTT	CASSLRGGELFF	TRBV5-8	NA	TRBJ2-2	NA
TGTGCCAGCAGCGAGGGGATCTTTGAAAAACTGTTTTTT	CASSEGIFEKLFF	TRBV9	NA	TRBJ1-4	NA
TGCGCCAGCAGCTCGGGACTCGGGACAGAGAACTACGAGCAGTACTTC	CASSSGLGTENYEQYF	TRBV5-1	NA	TRBJ2-7	NA
TGTGCCAGCTCCCCCCGCGCGCCTCCTAACTATGGCTACACCTTC	CASSPRAPPNYGYTF	TRBV18	NA	TRBJ1-2	NA
TGTGCCAGCAGCCCCGGCCTGGGGGCGGGGAGCACAGATACGCAGTATTTT	CASSPGLGAGSTDTQYF	TRBV9	NA	TRBJ2-3	NA
TGTGCCAGCAGCCCTTGGACATTGACTCAGAACTATGGCTACACCTTC	CASSPWTLTQNYGYTF	TRBV7-9	NA	TRBJ1-2	NA
TGTGCCAGCAAAGAAGGTTTTTGGCAGGGCACTGAAGCTTTCTTT	CASKEGFWQGTEAFF	TRBV6-5	NA	TRBJ1-1	NA
TGTGCCAGCAGCCATAGTACTAACTATGGCTACACCTTC	CASSHSTNYGYTF	TRBV3-1/TRBV3-2	NA	TRBJ1-2	NA
TGTGCCAGCACGAACCCCCTCGGACCCAGCGGGGGGGCGAAGACCCAGTACTTC	CASTNPLGPSGGAKTQYF	TRBV11-2	TRBD2	TRBJ2-5	NA
TGCGCCAGCAGCCAAGGAGTTGGGGGGGAGACCCAGTACTTC	CASSQGVGGETQYF	TRBV4-3	NA	TRBJ2-5	NA
TGTGCCAGCAGCCCCCGCGGGGGGGCTTCTTCTGGAAACACCATATATTTT	CASSPRGGASSGNTIYF	TRBV5-4	NA	TRBJ1-3	NA
TGTGCCAGCAGCTCGATGGGGTTTGGGGACACTGAAGCTTTCTTT	CASSSMGFGDTEAFF	TRBV7-9	NA	TRBJ1-1	NA
TGTGCCAGCAGCCGTCCCTGGGCCCCTAACTATGGCTACACCTTC	CASSRPWAPNYGYTF	TRBV7-9	NA	TRBJ1-2	NA
TGTGCCAGCAGCTTTTTTGCGGGGAAAAAAGAGACCCAGTACTTC	CASSFFAGKKETQYF	TRBV7-6	NA	TRBJ2-5	few
TGTGCCAGTAGTGTTGAATTCTACAGGGGTTTGAACACTGAAGCTTTCTTT	CASSVEFYRGLNTEAFF	TRBV19	TRBD1	TRBJ1-1	NA
TGTGCCAGCAGCGAGACACAGAACACTGAAGCTTTCTTT	CASSETQNTEAFF	TRBV5-6	NA	TRBJ1-1	NA
TGCGCCAGCAGTGAGTCAGACAGGAGCAATCAGCCCCAGCATTTT	CASSESDRSNQPQHF	TRBV10-2	NA	TRBJ1-5	NA
TGCGCCAGCAGCTTTGGAGGGGGGCAGACTGAAGCTTTCTTT	CASSFGGGQTEAFF	TRBV5-1	NA	TRBJ1-1	NA
TGTGCCAGCAGTTCCCCGTCACAGGGGGCTGGGGCCAACGTCCTGACTTTC	CASSSPSQGAGANVLTF	TRBV6-2/TRBV6-3	TRBD1	TRBJ2-6	NA
TGTGCCAGCAAGACTAGCGGGACGTACCAAGAGACCCAGTACTTC	CASKTSGTYQETQYF	TRBV2	TRBD2	TRBJ2-5	NA
TGTGCCAGCAGCCAGGGAATCTCGGGCAATCAGCCCCAGCATTTT	CASSQGISGNQPQHF	TRBV6-5	NA	TRBJ1-5	NA
TGTGCCAGCTCACCCCGACCTACAGGGCCTAACTCTGGAAACACCATATATTTT	CASSPRPTGPNSGNTIYF	TRBV18	NA	TRBJ1-3	few
TGTGCCAGCTCTCCCGGACTAGCGGTCTACGAGCAGTACTTC	CASSPGLAVYEQYF	TRBV18	TRBD2	TRBJ2-7	NA
TGTGCCTGGAGCGGGTCAGGGGGGGGGAATACGCAGTATTTT	CAWSGSGGGNTQYF	TRBV30	NA	TRBJ2-3	once
TGCGCCAGCAGCCTTTCCGACGGGACAGGGGGTGGGTCCTACAATGAGCAGTTCTTC	CASSLSDGTGGGSYNEQFF	TRBV4-1	TRBD1	TRBJ2-1	few
TGTGCCAGCAGCTATTGGACAGGGGGCATCTACGAGCAGTACTTC	CASSYWTGGIYEQYF	TRBV7-9	TRBD1	TRBJ2-7	NA